The 31 T cell receptor beta chains below come from one sample, sequenced in a study of blood T cell repertoires in COVID-19. Assay used: immunoSEQ multiplex PCR; TCRdb lists only in-frame clones, some missing. The sample lists about 200,000 clones, 80% to 90% seen once, with over 1% in the top ten. The specimen was PBMCs or T cells enriched from blood (not recorded which). Receptor source: a man aged 25-45 years who had recovered from COVID-19.

The chain is built from TRBV9 and TRBJ2-3; 7 bases align to TRBD1. Germline CDR1 and CDR2: SGDLS and YYNGEE. CDR3 length: 16 amino acids. Germline trimming cut 5 bases from V and 0 bases from J; bases unmatched to any gene: 9. Here the CDR3 reads CASSLRQGASTDTQYF. The CDR3 DNA reads TGTGCCAGCAGTCTAAGACAGGGAGCTAGCACAGATACGCAGTATTTT.

This clone was observed a single time. The chain joins TRBV12-3 or TRBV12-4 to TRBJ1-5; TRBD1 is a possible D gene (6 bases). The V end lost 3 bases, the J end lost 12 bases, and 15 bases lay between the germline ends. The CDR3 contains 13 residues. The CDR3 is CASSFMGNRDQHF. CDR3 DNA: TGTGCCAGCAGTTTCATGGGGAACAGGGACCAGCATTTT.

Here the CDR3 reads CASSIDLAGITYNEQFF. DNA of the CDR3: TGTGCCAGTAGTATAGACTTAGCGGGGATTACCTACAATGAGCAGTTCTTC. The chain couples TRBV19 to TRBJ2-1; 8 nucleotides agree with TRBD2. In germline, CDR1 is LNHDA, CDR2 SQIVND (reference sequence). Germline trimming cut 0 bases from V and 2 bases from J; bases unmatched to any gene: 6. This CDR3 is built from 17 residues.

The rearrangement links TRBV7-9 to TRBJ1-6; TRBD1 is a possible D gene (5 bases). The V gene lost 5 bases and the J gene lost 6 bases, with 14 bases spanning the gap. The CDR3 contains 15 residues. Germline CDR1 is SEHNR and CDR2 is FQNEAQ (reference sequence). Here the CDR3 DNA reads TGTGCCAGCAGCCCCGGACACGCTCCTAATTCACCCCTCCACTTT. It codes for CASSPGHAPNSPLHF.

The gene calls are TRBV29-1 and TRBJ2-1; the D gene is possibly TRBD2 (6 bases). CDR1 SQVTM and CDR2 ANQGSEA come from the germline V gene. This CDR3 contains 16 residues. V was shortened by 4 bases and J by 8 bases, with 24 bases between the two germline ends. This chain's CDR3 is CSVVGGLNVGGDEQFF. The DNA of the CDR3 is TGCAGCGTTGTAGGTGGGCTAAACGTCGGGGGAGATGAGCAGTTCTTC.

In this sample, this clone turned up a few times. The rearrangement links TRBV19 to TRBJ2-5, with TRBD1 matching 9 bases. J lost 5 bases, V lost 4 bases, and 2 bases had no gene match. The V gene's germline CDR1 is LNHDA and CDR2 SQIVND (reference sequence). This CDR3 spans 13 amino acids. CDR3 amino acids: CASSTGTGETQYF. CDR3 DNA: TGTGCCAGTAGTACCGGGACAGGGGAGACCCAGTACTTC.

The chain links TRBV19 to TRBJ2-7; D is perhaps TRBD2 (6 bases). This CDR3 has 14 amino acids. The V gene's germline CDR1 is LNHDA and CDR2 SQIVND (reference sequence). Trimming stripped 3 bases from V and 5 bases from J, with 14 bases between. The CDR3 DNA reads as TGTGCCAGTAGTATTTCGAGGGCGGGGAACGAGCAGTACTTC. Translation: CASSISRAGNEQYF.

This rearrangement joins TRBV18 to TRBJ1-4, with a tentative D call TRBD1 (6 bases). Trimming removed 6 bases from V and 4 bases from J, with 12 bases in between. The CDR3 covers 14 residues. Germline V CDR1 and CDR2: KGHSH, LQKENI. CDR3 in amino acids: CASSSDRRNEKLFF. In nucleotides, the CDR3 is TGTGCCAGCTCGAGCGACAGGCGTAATGAAAAACTGTTTTTT.

This clone was counted only a few times. V usage is TRBV19 and J usage is TRBJ1-1; 9 nucleotides line up with TRBD1. Germline lookup yields CDR1 LNHDA and CDR2 SQIVND (reference sequence). The V and J ends lost 5 bases and 3 bases, in that order; junction bases with no gene match: 7. The CDR3 covers 15 residues. CDR3: CASSGPGQGDTEAFF. The CDR3 DNA is TGTGCCAGTAGTGGACCGGGACAGGGAGACACTGAAGCTTTCTTT.

This sequence joins TRBV6-5 and TRBJ2-3, with a weak D call TRBD1 (5 bases). With 7 bases removed from V and 3 bases from J, the gap between germline ends came to 11 bases. The CDR3 spans 13 residues. Germline assignment: CDR1 MNHEY and CDR2 SVGAGI. CDR3 loop: CASIREYTDTQYF. The CDR3 region has the DNA TGTGCCAGCATCAGGGAATATACAGATACGCAGTATTTT.

The chain links TRBV15 to TRBJ2-6; D ambiguous. Germline V gives CDR1 LNHNV, CDR2 YYDKDF (reference sequence). The CDR3 has 16 residues. V gave up 4 bases and J gave up 3 bases, with 13 bases separating them. As DNA, the CDR3 is TGTGCCACCAGCACCCGGAGCTTCGTTGGGGCCAACGTCCTGACTTTC. It encodes CATSTRSFVGANVLTF. Combining the CDR3 with reference TRBV15 and TRBJ2-6 gives the whole variable domain DAMVIQNPRYQVTQFGKPVTLSCSQTLNHNVMYWYQQKSSQAPKLLFHYYDKDFNNEADTPDNFQSRRPNTSFCFLDIRSPGLGDTAMYLCATSTRSFVGANVLTFGAGSRLTVL.

The table lists this clone with a few counts. In the same sample, other DNA sequences code for this CDR3. V gene TRBV5-1 combines with J gene TRBJ1-1; D is undetermined. CDR1 and CDR2 (germline): SGHRS, YFSETQ. V lost 5 bases to trimming and J lost 0 bases, with 8 bases between them. The CDR3 consists of 13 residues. Written as DNA, the CDR3 is TGCGCCAGCAGAGGGAGCATGAACACTGAAGCTTTCTTT. It translates to CASRGSMNTEAFF. Using reference TRBV5-1 and TRBJ1-1 for the parts outside the CDR3, the full variable domain is KAGVTQTPRYLIKTRGQQVTLSCSPISGHRSVSWYQQTPGQGLQFLFEYFSETQRNKGNFPGRFSGRQFSNSRSEMNVSTLELGDSALYLCASRGSMNTEAFFGQGTRLTVV.

This clone was detected once. The gene calls are TRBV6-2 or TRBV6-3 and TRBJ1-2; no reliable D call. The CDR3 is made up of 11 amino acids. Germline CDR1 is MNHEY and CDR2 is SVGEGT. V was pared by 5 bases and J by 3 bases, with 4 bases between. CDR3 in amino acids: CASSPDYGYTF. CDR3 bases: TGTGCCAGCAGTCCAGACTATGGCTACACCTTC.

The chain uses TRBV7-2 and TRBJ2-7; D is possibly TRBD2 (5 bases). The CDR3 runs to 15 residues. Trimming removed 1 base from V and 2 bases from J, with 12 bases in between. The V gene's germline CDR1 is SGHTA and CDR2 FQGNSA. The CDR3 here is CASSLGRAEPYEQYF. For the CDR3, the DNA is TGTGCCAGCAGCTTAGGTCGAGCGGAACCCTACGAGCAGTACTTC.

The rearrangement links TRBV19 to TRBJ1-1; TRBD1 aligns across 8 bases. There are 13 residues in the CDR3. V lost 6 bases to trimming and J lost 5 bases; unmatched junction nucleotides: 5. The germline gives CDR1 LNHDA, CDR2 SQIVND (reference sequence). The CDR3 sequence is CASRAGGGTEAFF. The CDR3 DNA follows: TGTGCCAGTAGGGCAGGGGGCGGAACTGAAGCTTTCTTT.

The rearrangement joins TRBV19 to TRBJ2-3; 11 nucleotides match TRBD2. In germline, CDR1 is LNHDA, CDR2 SQIVND (reference sequence). Trimming at V came to 4 bases and at J to 4 bases, leaving 7 bases not matched to a gene. The CDR3 covers 16 residues. The CDR3 coding sequence is TGTGCCAGTAGTAAACAGACTAGCGGGGATGCAGATACGCAGTATTTT. This sequence encodes CASSKQTSGDADTQYF.

The chain couples TRBV30 to TRBJ1-4; D not resolved. The CDR3 spans 12 residues. The V end lost 5 bases, the J end lost 7 bases, and 11 bases lay between the germline ends. From germline, CDR1 is GTSNPN and CDR2 SVGIG (reference sequence). In nucleotides, the CDR3 is TGTGCCTGGGGAAGAAACGGTGAAAAACTGTTTTTT. It specifies CAWGRNGEKLFF.

This chain links TRBV28 with TRBJ2-7; no clear D. The CDR3 covers 16 residues. V dropped 4 bases and J dropped 0 bases, with 16 bases sitting between them. From germline, CDR1 is MDHEN and CDR2 SYDVKM. CDR3 residues: CASSSERPPSSYEQYF. The CDR3 DNA is TGTGCCAGCAGTTCGGAGCGACCGCCGAGCTCCTACGAGCAGTACTTC.

The CDR3 bases are TGTGCCAGCAGCTCCCGGGACAGGGCGGGCACAGATACGCAGTATTTT. This sequence encodes CASSSRDRAGTDTQYF. The V and J genes are TRBV7-2 and TRBJ2-3, with 9 bases that match TRBD1. V lost 4 bases and J lost 1; bases outside the gene matches: 6. Germline V CDR1 and CDR2: SGHTA, FQGNSA. The CDR3 contains 16 residues.

The chain recombines TRBV9 with TRBJ1-2; 10 bases agree with TRBD1. Germline values: CDR1 SGDLS, CDR2 YYNGEE. This CDR3 has 15 residues. Trimming cost V 3 bases and J 5 bases; bases outside gene matches: 7. The CDR3 DNA follows: TGTGCCAGCAGCGCGGGACAGGGGAAGGGGTATGGCTACACCTTC. Translation: CASSAGQGKGYGYTF.

The J gene is TRBJ2-7, the V gene TRBV18; 8 bases agree with TRBD2. This CDR3 comprises 15 residues. V trimming: 4 bases; J trimming: 2 bases; junction bases outside the gene matches: 7. Germline CDR1 KGHSH, CDR2 LQKENI. In DNA form, the CDR3 reads TGTGCCAGCTCACGAATTAGCGGGGAAGCCTACGAGCAGTACTTC. Translated: CASSRISGEAYEQYF.

The rearrangement uses TRBV10-3 and TRBJ1-1; perhaps TRBD1 as D (5 bases). In germline, CDR1 is ENHRY, CDR2 SYGVKD. Trimming removed 6 bases from V and 3 bases from J, with 5 bases in between. The CDR3 length is 11 residues. The CDR3, as DNA: TGTGCCATCAGCAGGGACACTGAAGCTTTCTTT. This encodes CAISRDTEAFF.

The chain combines TRBV5-4 with TRBJ2-7, with TRBD1 identical over 9 bases. Germline loops: CDR1 SGHNT, CDR2 YYREEE (reference sequence). Trimming removed 4 bases from V and 4 bases from J; junction bases left unmatched: 6. The CDR3 contains 14 residues. The CDR3 here is CASSAGQGRYEQYF. Here the CDR3 DNA reads TGTGCCAGCAGCGCGGGACAGGGAAGATACGAGCAGTACTTC.

The chain carries TRBV18 and TRBJ1-2; 9 bases match TRBD1. CDR1 is KGHSH, CDR2 LQKENI, per germline. Unmatched junction bases numbered 7, after V lost 4 bases and J lost 4 bases. This CDR3 is built from 15 residues. The CDR3, as DNA: TGTGCCAGCTCACAACCGGGACAGGGATTCTATGGCTACACCTTC. Its protein is CASSQPGQGFYGYTF.

This sequence joins TRBV27 and TRBJ1-6; D might be TRBD1 (5 bases). The CDR3 has 15 residues. CDR1 MNHEY and CDR2 SMNVEV come from the germline V gene (reference sequence). V was shortened by 5 bases and J by 10 bases, with 18 bases between the two germline ends. The CDR3: CASSTLQGLISPLHF. As DNA, the CDR3 is TGTGCCAGCAGTACTCTCCAGGGTCTCATATCACCCCTCCACTTT.

This clone occurred once. V gene TRBV5-4 combines with J gene TRBJ2-1; TRBD1 matches at 7 bases. Germline CDR1 SGHNT, CDR2 YYREEE (reference sequence). V lost 3 bases, J lost 1 base, and 4 bases stayed unmatched. There are 15 residues in the CDR3. The CDR3 protein is CASSSDRTSYNEQFF. In DNA form, the CDR3 reads TGTGCCAGCAGCTCGGACAGGACTTCCTACAATGAGCAGTTCTTC.

V is TRBV4-1 and J is TRBJ1-1, with D uncertain. CDR1 is MGHRA, CDR2 YSYEKL, per germline. This CDR3 is 14 amino acids long. Trimming cost V 4 bases and J 1 base, with 10 bases left between them. The CDR3 spells CASSRGRENTEAFF. DNA of the CDR3: TGCGCCAGCAGCCGAGGGCGGGAGAACACTGAAGCTTTCTTT.

The chain uses TRBV13 and TRBJ1-4; a weak D match, TRBD1 (5 bases). The CDR3 spans 16 residues. Looked up from germline, CDR1 is PRHDT and CDR2 is FYEKMQ (reference sequence). Trimming took off 5 bases at V and 4 bases at J, with 17 bases between the two ends. The CDR3 coding sequence is TGTGCCAGCAGCCGTAGGAGGGGTAGTCTTAATGAAAAACTGTTTTTT. It translates to CASSRRRGSLNEKLFF.

The chain recombines TRBV10-1 with TRBJ2-1, with 9 bases matching TRBD2. Germline V gives CDR1 WNHNN, CDR2 SYGVQD (reference sequence). V lost 0 bases, J lost 7 bases, and 7 bases stayed unmatched. The CDR3 has 16 residues. CDR3 nucleotides: TGCGCCAGCAGTGAGTCAAAAGCGGGGGGCCTGAATGAGCAGTTCTTC. Protein product: CASSESKAGGLNEQFF.

The V and J genes are TRBV7-9 and TRBJ2-3, with 10 nucleotides matching TRBD2. Unmatched junction bases numbered 7, after V lost 5 bases and J lost 2 bases. The CDR3 is made up of 16 amino acids. CDR1 SEHNR and CDR2 FQNEAQ come from the germline V gene (reference sequence). CDR3 region: CASSKTAGGNTDTQYF. The DNA of the CDR3 is TGTGCCAGCAGCAAAACAGCGGGGGGGAACACAGATACGCAGTATTTT.

This clone came up once. CDR3 amino acids: CASSEFVRFLAGDSYEQYF. The CDR3, as DNA: TGTGCCAGCAGTGAATTTGTTCGGTTTCTAGCGGGAGACTCCTACGAGCAGTACTTC. The rearrangement links TRBV6-1 to TRBJ2-7; 10 bases line up with TRBD2. Germline trimming cut 2 bases from V and 0 bases from J; bases unmatched to any gene: 13. CDR3 length: 19 residues. Germline V gene sequence: CDR1 MNHNS, CDR2 SASEGT.